This T cell receptor beta chain emerged from a study of T cell changes during pregnancy in multiple sclerosis. J lost 5 bases, V lost 0 bases, and 0 bases had no gene match. The CDR3 extends over 14 amino acids. Per the germline V gene, CDR1 is SGHRS and CDR2 is YFSETQ. Here immunoSEQ multiplex PCR was the method, and the copy in TCRdb shows in-frame clones only, minus some. There are approximately 70,000 clones in the sample; 92% occur only once, and 1.3% lies in the top ten. This receptor was obtained from a female donor in good health, enrolled as a control in a pregnancy study. V is TRBV5-1 and J is TRBJ1-5; TRBD1 agrees at 9 bases. Sequencing was performed on peripheral blood, taken in the second trimester of pregnancy. The CDR3 bases are TGCGCCAGCAGCTTGGGGACAGGGGATCAGCCCCAGCATTTT. It yields the protein CASSLGTGDQPQHF. Drawing the rest from reference TRBV5-1 and TRBJ1-5, the complete variable domain is KAGVTQTPRYLIKTRGQQVTLSCSPISGHRSVSWYQQTPGQGLQFLFEYFSETQRNKGNFPGRFSGRQFSNSRSEMNVSTLELGDSALYLCASSLGTGDQPQHFGDGTRLSIL.